Below, one TCR beta chain is given with its context. Its antigen is as yet unknown. A read error may explain this, as a much larger clone is one base away. Indicated time point: newly diagnosed GD, antithyroid drugs for less than 3 months. With RNA extracted from PBMCs as input, the TCR library was made. These data are taken from a study of regulatory T cells in long-lasting Graves disease. Findings of the study overall: The persistent group shared roughly 2,700 public clonotypes, more than the roughly 990 shared by new patients. Only a small sample size was used, which may have cut accuracy.

V lost 0 bases and J 10 bases, leaving 20 bases between the germline ends. The CDR3 contains 16 residues. Germline V gene lookup returns CDR1 SGHRS and CDR2 YFSETQ. Combining iRepertoire HTBI primers with Arm-PCR of CDR3 regions, the authors built TCR beta libraries. MiXCR, applied by TCRdb to the multiplex PCR reads, yields one record per CDR3 protein. Among around 240,000 distinct CDR3 sequences listed, around a sixth were seen once. The sample was also linked to a second study, of T cells in Graves' hyperthyroidism and ophthalmopathy. That report notes: Uncontrolled infection, other autoimmune disease, pregnancy or lactation led to exclusion.

The sequenced sample was peripheral blood mononuclear cells (PBMCs), obtained at new diagnosis, from a patient treated with antithyroid drugs. The receptor was isolated from a woman in her 30s with Graves disease. The chain uses TRBV5-1 and TRBJ2-1; TRBD1 is a possible D gene (5 bases). CDR3 in amino acids: CASSLDLETALYEQFF. DNA for the CDR3: TGCGCCAGCAGCTTGGATTTGGAGACAGCATTATACGAGCAGTTCTTC. The whole variable domain, remainder taken from reference TRBV5-1 and TRBJ2-1, is KAGVTQTPRYLIKTRGQQVTLSCSPISGHRSVSWYQQTPGQGLQFLFEYFSETQRNKGNFPGRFSGRQFSNSRSEMNVSTLELGDSALYLCASSLDLETALYEQFFGPGTRLTVL.